This TCR beta chain is from a study of blood T cells in healthy people across ages. A J-beta primer mix and a sample-barcoded 5' primer were used in a second PCR of about 7 to 12 cycles. Each CDR3 protein is one row after TCRdb ran MiXCR on the 5' RACE reads. The sample includes about 970,000 distinct CDR3 sequences, roughly half seen only once; the top ten take 20% to 25%. This CDR3 is built from 15 residues. With 5 bases clipped from V and 5 bases from J, the junction kept 4 bases outside the gene matches. Germline V gene lookup returns CDR1 LNHNV and CDR2 YYDKDF (reference sequence). This TCR came from a woman aged 60-75 years in good health. Sequencing was performed on blood. The J gene is TRBJ2-5, the V gene TRBV15, with 14 bases matching TRBD2. The CDR3 nucleotides are TGTGCCACCAGCCCGGGACTAGCGGGAGCCGAGACCCAGTACTTC. It encodes CATSPGLAGAETQYF.